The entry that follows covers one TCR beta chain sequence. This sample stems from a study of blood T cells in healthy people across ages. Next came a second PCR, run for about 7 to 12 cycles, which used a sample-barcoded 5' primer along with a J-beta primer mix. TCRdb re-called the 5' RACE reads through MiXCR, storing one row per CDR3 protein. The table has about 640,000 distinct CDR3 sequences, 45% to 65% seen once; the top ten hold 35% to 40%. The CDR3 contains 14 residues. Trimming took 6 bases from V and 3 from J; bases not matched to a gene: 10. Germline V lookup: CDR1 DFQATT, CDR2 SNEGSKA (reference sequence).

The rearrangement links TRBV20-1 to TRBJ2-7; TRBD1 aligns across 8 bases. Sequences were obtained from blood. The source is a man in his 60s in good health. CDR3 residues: CSATTTGVVYEQYF. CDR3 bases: TGCAGTGCAACTACGACAGGGGTAGTCTACGAGCAGTACTTC.